This TCR beta chain originates from a study of spatial heterogeneity in lung cancer. Study summary: PBMC collected at follow-up were sequenced when available, a median of roughly two years after resection.

This clonotype occurred many times. Its target is unknown. Every cDNA TCR molecule received its own unique molecular identifier. TCRdb redid the calling of the 5' RACE reads with MiXCR, one entry per CDR3 protein. The repertoire has tens of thousands of distinct CDR3 sequences, around 11% of them found once; the top ten carry more than 25%. The CDR3 has 14 amino acids. The V end lost 6 bases, the J end lost 3 bases, and 12 bases lay between the germline ends. Broader study findings: Blood contained ubiquitous expanded tumor TCRs more at resection than at follow-up.

The time point was: blood at routine non-recurrence follow-up after resection. TCRs were sequenced from unsorted whole RNA of tumor, nontumor lung or PBMC. The chain combines TRBV12-3 or TRBV12-4 with TRBJ1-3, with a possible D match to TRBD1 (5 bases). The TCR comes from a male donor with early-stage non-small cell lung cancer. The specimen comprised PBMCs, sampled at follow-up. CDR3 bases: TGTGCCAGCAGCCTGGGGGGATTTGGAAACACCATATATTTT. Residues: CASSLGGFGNTIYF.